Below, 10 T cell receptor beta chains from the same sample are listed, as sequenced in a study of T cell responses to AZD1222 COVID-19 vaccine. TCRdb's copy holds only in-frame clones and misses some; the assay was immunoSEQ multiplex PCR. The sample has about 150,000 clones; around nine tenths are singletons. The sample was peripheral blood, taken on day 0 of AZD1222 vaccination. The receptors here all came from an adult in good health.

The CDR3 DNA sequence: TGCGCCAGCAGCCTGGGGATACTCGACTCCTACAATGAGCAGTTCTTC. It encodes CASSLGILDSYNEQFF. This chain joins TRBV4-3 and TRBJ2-1; D is ambiguous. Germline loops: CDR1 LGHNA, CDR2 YSLEER. V dropped 4 bases and J dropped 0 bases, with 13 bases sitting between them. CDR3 length: 16 amino acids.

The chain recombines TRBV20-1 with TRBJ1-6; D unresolved. The CDR3 is made up of 14 amino acids. The ends were cut back, 3 bases at V and 0 bases at J, with 6 bases in the middle. Germline V gives CDR1 DFQATT, CDR2 SNEGSKA (reference sequence). The CDR3 loop is CSASWSSYNSPLHF. CDR3 DNA: TGCAGTGCTAGTTGGAGCTCCTATAATTCACCCCTCCACTTT.

V gene TRBV18 combines with J gene TRBJ2-2, with TRBD1 as a possible D gene (5 bases). Trimming cost V 2 bases and J 0 bases, with 7 bases left between them. Germline CDR1 and CDR2: KGHSH and LQKENI. The CDR3 length is 15 residues. CDR3: CASSPEQANTGELFF. In DNA, the CDR3 is TGTGCCAGCTCACCAGAACAGGCGAACACCGGGGAGCTGTTTTTT.

The CDR3 loop reads CASALGKDQPQHF. CDR3 coding DNA: TGTGCCAGCGCCTTAGGAAAAGATCAGCCCCAGCATTTT. The chain carries TRBV19 and TRBJ1-5; D ambiguous. The CDR3 spans 13 residues. Trimming removed 9 bases from V and 5 bases from J, with 14 bases in between. Germline CDR1 reads LNHDA; CDR2 reads SQIVND (reference sequence).

V gene TRBV9 combines with J gene TRBJ1-2; TRBD1 agrees at 7 bases. The CDR3 is 15 residues long. Germline V gene lookup returns CDR1 SGDLS and CDR2 YYNGEE. Losses at the gene ends were 3 bases for V and 6 bases for J; bases not matched to a gene: 11. CDR3 amino acids: CASSGESSGGNGYTF. The DNA of the CDR3 is TGTGCCAGCAGCGGAGAGAGTTCAGGGGGAAATGGCTACACCTTC.

This clone was observed a single time. This chain links TRBV30 with TRBJ2-2, with D perhaps TRBD2 (6 bases). Germline assignment: CDR1 GTSNPN and CDR2 SVGIG (reference sequence). The CDR3 contains 17 residues. The V gene lost 0 bases and the J gene lost 0 bases, with 14 bases spanning the gap. The CDR3 loop reads CAWSVPRGGTNTGELFF. CDR3 in DNA: TGTGCCTGGAGTGTACCAAGGGGCGGGACGAACACCGGGGAGCTGTTTTTT.

The chain uses TRBV19 and TRBJ2-7; D is perhaps TRBD1 or TRBD2 (7 bases each). In germline, CDR1 is LNHDA, CDR2 SQIVND (reference sequence). V was pared by 10 bases and J by 5 bases, with 15 bases between. The CDR3 is 12 residues long. The CDR3 is CATGGGGDEQYF. CDR3 DNA: TGTGCCACTGGGGGAGGGGGCGACGAGCAGTACTTC. The full variable domain, with the rest looked up from reference TRBV19 and TRBJ2-7, is DGGITQSPKYLFRKEGQNVTLSCEQNLNHDAMYWYRQDPGQGLRLIYYSQIVNDFQKGDIAEGYSVSREKKESFPLTVTSAQKNPTAFYLCATGGGGDEQYFGPGTRLTVT.

The V call is TRBV28, the J call TRBJ1-5, with unresolved D. The CDR3 has 19 amino acids. Germline loops: CDR1 MDHEN, CDR2 SYDVKM. V was shortened by 4 bases and J by 3 bases, with 25 bases between the two germline ends. The CDR3 reads CASSSPPHGQNSINQPQHF. CDR3 coding DNA: TGTGCCAGCAGTTCGCCCCCCCACGGGCAGAACTCAATCAATCAGCCCCAGCATTTT.

The V and J genes are TRBV9 and TRBJ2-2; unclear D gene. The CDR3 loop spans 16 amino acids. The V gene's germline CDR1 is SGDLS and CDR2 YYNGEE. With 1 base removed from V and 5 bases from J, the gap between germline ends came to 15 bases. CDR3 nucleotide sequence: TGTGCCAGCAGCGTACCCCTTTTAGCTTCGACCGGGGAGCTGTTTTTT. This sequence encodes CASSVPLLASTGELFF. Full variable domain (rest looked up from reference TRBV9 and TRBJ2-2): DSGVTQTPKHLITATGQRVTLRCSPRSGDLSVYWYQQSLDQGLQFLIQYYNGEERAKGNILERFSAQQFPDLHSELNLSSLELGDSALYFCASSVPLLASTGELFFGEGSRLTVL.

V usage is TRBV30 and J usage is TRBJ1-1; no definite D call. The CDR3 has 12 amino acids. CDR1 is GTSNPN, CDR2 SVGIG, per germline (reference sequence). V was shortened by 7 bases and J by 1 base, with 10 bases between the two germline ends. This CDR3 reads CASRAGNTEAFF. The CDR3 coding sequence is TGTGCCTCTCGAGCCGGGAACACTGAAGCTTTCTTT.